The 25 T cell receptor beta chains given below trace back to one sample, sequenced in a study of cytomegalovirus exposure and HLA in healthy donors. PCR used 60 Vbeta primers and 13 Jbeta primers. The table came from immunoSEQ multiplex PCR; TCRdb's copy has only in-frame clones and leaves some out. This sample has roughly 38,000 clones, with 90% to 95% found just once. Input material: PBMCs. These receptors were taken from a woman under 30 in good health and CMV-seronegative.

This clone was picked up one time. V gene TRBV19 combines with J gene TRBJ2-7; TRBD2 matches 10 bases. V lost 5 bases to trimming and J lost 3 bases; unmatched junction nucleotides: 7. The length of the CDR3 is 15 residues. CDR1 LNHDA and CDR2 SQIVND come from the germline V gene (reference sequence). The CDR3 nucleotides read TGTGCCAGTAGTCCCCTAGCGGGAGTATTCTACGAGCAGTACTTC. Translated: CASSPLAGVFYEQYF.

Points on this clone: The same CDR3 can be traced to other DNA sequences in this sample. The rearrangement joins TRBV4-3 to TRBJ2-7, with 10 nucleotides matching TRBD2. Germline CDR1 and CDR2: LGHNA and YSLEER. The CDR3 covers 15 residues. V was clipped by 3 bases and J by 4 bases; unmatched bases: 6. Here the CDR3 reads CASSQGTSAPYEQYF. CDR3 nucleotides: TGCGCCAGCAGCCAGGGGACTAGCGCCCCATACGAGCAGTACTTC.

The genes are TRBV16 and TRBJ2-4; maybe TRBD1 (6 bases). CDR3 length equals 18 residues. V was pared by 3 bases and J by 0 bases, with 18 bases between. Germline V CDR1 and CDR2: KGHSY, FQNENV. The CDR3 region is CASSQTSREGVAKNIQYF. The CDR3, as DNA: TGTGCCAGCAGCCAGACTTCAAGAGAGGGGGTAGCCAAAAACATTCAGTACTTC.

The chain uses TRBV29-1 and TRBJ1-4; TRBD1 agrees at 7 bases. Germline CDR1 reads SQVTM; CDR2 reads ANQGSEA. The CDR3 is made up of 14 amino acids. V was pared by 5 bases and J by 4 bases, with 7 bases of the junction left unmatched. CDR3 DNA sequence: TGCAGCGTTCAAGTGGGACAGTATAATGAAAAACTGTTTTTT. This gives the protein CSVQVGQYNEKLFF.

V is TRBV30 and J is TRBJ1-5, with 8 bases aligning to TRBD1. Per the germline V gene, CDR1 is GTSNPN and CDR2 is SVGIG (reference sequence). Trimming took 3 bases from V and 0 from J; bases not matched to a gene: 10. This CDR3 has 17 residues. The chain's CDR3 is CAWSPARGPYSNQPQHF. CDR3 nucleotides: TGTGCCTGGAGCCCCGCCAGGGGGCCGTATAGCAATCAGCCCCAGCATTTT.

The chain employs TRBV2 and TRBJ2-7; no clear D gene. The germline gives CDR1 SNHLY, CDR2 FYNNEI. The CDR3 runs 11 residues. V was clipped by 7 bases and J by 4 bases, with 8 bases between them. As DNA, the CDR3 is TGTGCCAGCATAGCAGAATACGAGCAGTACTTC. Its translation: CASIAEYEQYF.

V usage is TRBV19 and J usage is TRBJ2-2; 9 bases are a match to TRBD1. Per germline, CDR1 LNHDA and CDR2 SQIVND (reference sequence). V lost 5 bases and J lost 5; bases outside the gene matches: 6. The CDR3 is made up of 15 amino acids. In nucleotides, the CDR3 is TGTGCCAGTAGTCCGGGACAGGGTGTAACCGGGGAGCTGTTTTTT. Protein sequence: CASSPGQGVTGELFF.

CDR3 sequence: CASSLGLGQGKETQYF. The CDR3 DNA reads as TGTGCCAGCAGCTTAGGGTTAGGACAGGGTAAAGAGACCCAGTACTTC. The J gene is TRBJ2-5, the V gene TRBV7-6, with 8 bases that match TRBD1. CDR3 size: 16 residues. The V segment lost 1 base and the J segment 3 bases; nucleotides outside the gene matches: 7. Germline values: CDR1 SGHVS, CDR2 FNYEAQ.

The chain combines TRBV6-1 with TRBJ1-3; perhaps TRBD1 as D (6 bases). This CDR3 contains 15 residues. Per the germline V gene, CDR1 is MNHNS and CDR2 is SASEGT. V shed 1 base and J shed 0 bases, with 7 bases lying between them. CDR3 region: CASSEEDSSGNTIYF. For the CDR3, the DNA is TGTGCCAGCAGTGAAGAGGACAGCTCTGGAAACACCATATATTTT.

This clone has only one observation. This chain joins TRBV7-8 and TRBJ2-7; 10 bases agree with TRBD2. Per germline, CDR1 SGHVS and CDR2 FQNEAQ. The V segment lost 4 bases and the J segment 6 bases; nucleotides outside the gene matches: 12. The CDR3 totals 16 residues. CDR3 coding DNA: TGTGCCAGCAGCTCTTTTGCCGGGACTAGCGCTGGCGAGCAGTACTTC. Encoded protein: CASSSFAGTSAGEQYF.

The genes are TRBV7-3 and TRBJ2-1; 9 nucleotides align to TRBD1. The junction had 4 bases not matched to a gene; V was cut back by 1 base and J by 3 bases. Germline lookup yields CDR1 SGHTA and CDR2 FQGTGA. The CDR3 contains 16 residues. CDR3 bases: TGTGCCAGCAGCTTAATGGGACAGGGAAACTACAATGAGCAGTTCTTC. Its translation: CASSLMGQGNYNEQFF.

This chain's CDR3 is CASSLILAGPLYNEQFF. In nucleotides, the CDR3 is TGTGCCAGCAGCTTAATCTTGGCAGGGCCCCTATACAATGAGCAGTTCTTC. The rearrangement joins TRBV11-3 to TRBJ2-1; TRBD1 is a possible D gene (5 bases). Trimming removed 2 bases at V and 4 bases at J, with 18 bases between. Germline CDR1 reads SGHNT; CDR2 reads YENEEA. This CDR3 contains 17 residues.

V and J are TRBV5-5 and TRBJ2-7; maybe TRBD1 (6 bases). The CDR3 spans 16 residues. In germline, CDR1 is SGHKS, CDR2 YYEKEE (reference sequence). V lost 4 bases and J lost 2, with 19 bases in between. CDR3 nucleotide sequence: TGTGCCAGCAGCAATGGACCGGGACACCCTCCCTACGAGCAGTACTTC. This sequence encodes CASSNGPGHPPYEQYF.

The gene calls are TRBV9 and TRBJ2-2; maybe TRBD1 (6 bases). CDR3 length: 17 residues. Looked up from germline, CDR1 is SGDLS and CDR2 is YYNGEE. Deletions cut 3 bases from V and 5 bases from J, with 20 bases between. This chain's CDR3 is CASSAGTNDYSTGELFF. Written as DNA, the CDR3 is TGTGCCAGCAGCGCCGGGACAAATGACTATAGTACCGGGGAGCTGTTTTTT. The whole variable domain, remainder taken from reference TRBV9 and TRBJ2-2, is DSGVTQTPKHLITATGQRVTLRCSPRSGDLSVYWYQQSLDQGLQFLIQYYNGEERAKGNILERFSAQQFPDLHSELNLSSLELGDSALYFCASSAGTNDYSTGELFFGEGSRLTVL.

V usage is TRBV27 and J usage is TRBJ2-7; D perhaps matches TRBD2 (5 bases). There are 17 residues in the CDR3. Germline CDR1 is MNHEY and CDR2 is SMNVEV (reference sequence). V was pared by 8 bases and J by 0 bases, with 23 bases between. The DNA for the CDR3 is TGTGCCAGCTCCCCGGGCCCCCCAGCACGGGGCTCCTACGAGCAGTACTTC. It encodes CASSPGPPARGSYEQYF.

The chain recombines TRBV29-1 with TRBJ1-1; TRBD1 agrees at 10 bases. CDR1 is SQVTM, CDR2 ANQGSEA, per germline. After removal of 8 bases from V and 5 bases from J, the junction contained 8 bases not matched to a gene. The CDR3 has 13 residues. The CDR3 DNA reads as TGCAGCCTCCCCGGGACAGGGGAAACTGAAGCTTTCTTT. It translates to CSLPGTGETEAFF. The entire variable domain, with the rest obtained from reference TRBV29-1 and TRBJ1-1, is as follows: SAVISQKPSRDICQRGTSLTIQCQVDSQVTMMFWYRQQPGQSLTLIATANQGSEATYESGFVIDKFPISRPNLTFSTLTVSNMSPEDSSIYLCSLPGTGETEAFFGQGTRLTVV.

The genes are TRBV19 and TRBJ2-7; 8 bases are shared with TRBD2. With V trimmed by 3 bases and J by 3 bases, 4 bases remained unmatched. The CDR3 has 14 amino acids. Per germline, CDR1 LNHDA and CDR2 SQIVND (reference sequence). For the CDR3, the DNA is TGTGCCAGTAGTATCGGACTAGCCGGCTACGAGCAGTACTTC. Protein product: CASSIGLAGYEQYF.

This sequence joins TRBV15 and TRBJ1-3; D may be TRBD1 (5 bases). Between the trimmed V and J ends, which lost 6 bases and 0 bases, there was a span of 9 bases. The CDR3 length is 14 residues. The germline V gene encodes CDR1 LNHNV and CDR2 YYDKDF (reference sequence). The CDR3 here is CATRGEGSGNTIYF. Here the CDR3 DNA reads TGTGCCACCAGGGGGGAGGGCTCTGGAAACACCATATATTTT.

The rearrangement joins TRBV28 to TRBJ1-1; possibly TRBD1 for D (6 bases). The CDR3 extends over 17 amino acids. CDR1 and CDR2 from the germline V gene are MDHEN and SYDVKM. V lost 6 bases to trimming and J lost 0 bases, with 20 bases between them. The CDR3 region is CASSPPGELIMNTEAFF. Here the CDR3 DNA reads TGTGCCAGCAGCCCCCCAGGGGAACTGATAATGAACACTGAAGCTTTCTTT.

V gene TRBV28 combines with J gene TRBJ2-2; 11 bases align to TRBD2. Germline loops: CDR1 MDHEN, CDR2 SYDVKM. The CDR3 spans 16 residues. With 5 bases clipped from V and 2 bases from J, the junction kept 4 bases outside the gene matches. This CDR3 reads CASSPGTSGNTGELFF. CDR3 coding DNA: TGTGCCAGCAGTCCCGGGACTAGCGGTAACACCGGGGAGCTGTTTTTT.

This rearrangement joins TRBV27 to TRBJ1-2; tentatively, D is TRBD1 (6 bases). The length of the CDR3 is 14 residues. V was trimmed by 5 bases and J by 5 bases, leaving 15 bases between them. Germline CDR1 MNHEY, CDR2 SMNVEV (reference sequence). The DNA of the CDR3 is TGTGCCAGCAGTCCCTCTGGGGGCAGGTATGGCTACACCTTC. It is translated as CASSPSGGRYGYTF.

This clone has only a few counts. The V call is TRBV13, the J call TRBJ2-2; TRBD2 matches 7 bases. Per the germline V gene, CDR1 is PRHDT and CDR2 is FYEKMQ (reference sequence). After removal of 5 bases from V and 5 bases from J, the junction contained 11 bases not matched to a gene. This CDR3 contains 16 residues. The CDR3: CASSEEGGSLTGELFF. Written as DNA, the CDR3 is TGTGCCAGCAGCGAAGAGGGCGGGAGCCTAACCGGGGAGCTGTTTTTT.

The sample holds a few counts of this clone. CDR3 DNA sequence: TGCGCCAGCACCCTATCGGGACAGGGGAGCTCCTACGAGCAGTACTTC. It codes for CASTLSGQGSSYEQYF. V is TRBV10-1 and J is TRBJ2-7; 10 bases fit TRBD1. Germline-derived CDR1 and CDR2 are WNHNN and SYGVQD (reference sequence). This CDR3 comprises 16 residues. The V gene end was trimmed by 7 bases and the J gene end by 0 bases; junction bases not matched to a gene: 9.

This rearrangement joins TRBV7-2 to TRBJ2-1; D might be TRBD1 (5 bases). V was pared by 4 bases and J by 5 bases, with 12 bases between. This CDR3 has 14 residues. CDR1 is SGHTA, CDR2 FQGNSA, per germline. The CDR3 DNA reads TGTGCCAGCAGCTCCCAGACAGTACACAATGAGCAGTTCTTC. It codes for CASSSQTVHNEQFF.

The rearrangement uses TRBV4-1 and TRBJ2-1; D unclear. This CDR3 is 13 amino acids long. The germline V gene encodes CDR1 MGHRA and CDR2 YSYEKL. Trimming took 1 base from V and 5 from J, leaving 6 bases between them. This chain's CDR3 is CASSQVTDNEQFF. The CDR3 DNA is TGCGCCAGCAGCCAAGTCACGGACAATGAGCAGTTCTTC.